This T cell receptor (beta chain) was sequenced during a study of blood T cell repertoires in COVID-19. Study context: Material from acute and convalescent COVID-19 was sourced from the United States, Italy and Spain. PBMCs, B-cell-depleted T cells, or T cells were the source of the cDNA or gDNA that made up the material.

The CDR3 spans 13 residues. Trimming stripped 4 bases from V and 1 base from J, with 7 bases between. Germline assignment: CDR1 SGHKS and CDR2 YYEKEE (reference sequence). Authors' processing steps: Amplifying reference gene primers gave estimates of nucleated cell counts. Clones were sequenced by immunoSEQ multiplex PCR, and TCRdb holds only the in-frame ones, with some missing. V and J calls and clone size are as listed in that table; D and trimming were resolved from the DNA. The sample has about 230,000 clones, 83% seen once. This TCR derives from a woman aged 70-85 years with active or convalescent COVID-19. The chain recombines TRBV5-5 with TRBJ2-3; TRBD1 might be the D (5 bases). The specimen was peripheral blood. CDR3 bases: TGTGCCAGCAGCCAGGGTGGCACAGATACGCAGTATTTT. Protein product: CASSQGGTDTQYF.